The subject of this entry is one T cell receptor (beta chain). Libraries were prepared by immunoSEQ multiplex PCR; TCRdb keeps only in-frame clonotypes and omits some of them. This sample has some 20,000 clones, with around 84% found just once. These data originate in a study of OX40 agonist ivuxolimab in advanced cancers. This CDR3 comprises 14 residues. CDR1 is MNHEY, CDR2 SMNVEV, per germline (reference sequence). Losses at the gene ends were 5 bases for V and 4 bases for J; bases not matched to a gene: 6. This specimen consisted of CD4+ or CD8+ T cells sorted from blood, obtained in a trial of the OX40 agonist ivuxolimab. This chain links TRBV27 with TRBJ1-2, with 8 positions matching TRBD1. The receptor comes from an adult with an advanced solid tumor such as melanoma, head and neck, liver or kidney cancer. CDR3 loop: CASSPRQGLYGYTF. DNA for the CDR3: TGTGCCAGCAGTCCACGACAGGGGCTCTATGGCTACACCTTC.